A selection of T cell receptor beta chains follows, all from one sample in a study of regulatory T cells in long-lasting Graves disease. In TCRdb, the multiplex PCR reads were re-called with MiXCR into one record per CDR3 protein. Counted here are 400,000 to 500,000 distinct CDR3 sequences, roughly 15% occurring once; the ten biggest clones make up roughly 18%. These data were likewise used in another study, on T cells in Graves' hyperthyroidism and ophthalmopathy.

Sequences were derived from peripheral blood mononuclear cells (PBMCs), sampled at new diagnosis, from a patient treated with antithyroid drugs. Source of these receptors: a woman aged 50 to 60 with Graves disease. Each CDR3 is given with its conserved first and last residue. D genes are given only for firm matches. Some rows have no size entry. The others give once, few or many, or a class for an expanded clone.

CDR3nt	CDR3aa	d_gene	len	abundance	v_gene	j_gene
TGTGCCAGCAGTCCGACCGGGCTAGCGATAGAGGCCCAGTACTTC	CASSPTGLAIEAQYF	-	15	-	TRBV27	TRBJ2-5
TGTGCCAGCAGCCCCGGGACTAGCGGGAGAATCCACGAGCAGTACTTC	CASSPGTSGRIHEQYF	TRBD2	16	many	TRBV11-2	TRBJ2-7
TGTGCCAGCAGTAGGGGCGGGAGTGGGAACACCGGGGAGCTGTTTTTT	CASSRGGSGNTGELFF	TRBD2	16	-	TRBV6-1	TRBJ2-2
TGTGCCAGCAGCTTAGTAACAGGTCAAGAGACCCAGTACTTC	CASSLVTGQETQYF	-	14	many	TRBV11-2	TRBJ2-5
TGTGCCACCCGATCCGGAGGAGTGGGGTACACTGAAGCTTTCTTT	CATRSGGVGYTEAFF	-	15	many	TRBV6-1	TRBJ1-1
TGTGCCGGCAGCTTAGTAGCTCTAGCGGGAGATCACGAGCAGTACTTC	CAGSLVALAGDHEQYF	TRBD2	16	-	TRBV7-8	TRBJ2-7
TGCAGTGCTAGAAGGGGGGGTGGAAACAGTGAAGATTTCTTT	CSARRGGGNSEDFF	-	14	-	TRBV20-1	TRBJ1-1
TGCGCCAGCAGCCCGGGGACTAGCGAGGGGTACGAGCAGTACTTC	CASSPGTSEGYEQYF	TRBD2	15	-	TRBV5-1	TRBJ2-7
TGCAGTGCTAGAGAACCGACAGGGATACAAAACATTCAGTACTTC	CSAREPTGIQNIQYF	TRBD1	15	many	TRBV20-1	TRBJ2-4
TGCAGTGGGCGACAGATCTCCTACGAGCAGTACTTC	CSGRQISYEQYF	-	12	many	TRBV20-1	TRBJ2-7
TGTGCCAGCAGCTTTATGAACACTGAAGCTTTCTTT	CASSFMNTEAFF	-	12	-	TRBV5-5	TRBJ1-1
TGTGCCAGCAGCCAAGTTTTTTGGGACAGAGGCGGTACTGAAGCTTTCTTT	CASSQVFWDRGGTEAFF	TRBD1	17	many	TRBV3-1	TRBJ1-1
TGTGCCAGCAGCCAAGCCGACAGGGGGTCTGAAGCTTTCTTT	CASSQADRGSEAFF	TRBD1	14	many	TRBV3-1	TRBJ1-1
TGTGCCAGTAGTATTTCGACAAATGAAGCTTTCTTT	CASSISTNEAFF	-	12	-	TRBV19	TRBJ1-1
TGTGCCAGCATTCAGGACAGGGGGCGAGGGAACACCGGGGAGCTGTTTTTT	CASIQDRGRGNTGELFF	TRBD1	17	few	TRBV12-3/TRBV12-4	TRBJ2-2
TGTGCCAGCAGTGGGACGGCTAGCGGGATTAAGGATACGCAGTATTTT	CASSGTASGIKDTQYF	TRBD2	16	many	TRBV6-1	TRBJ2-3
TGTGCCAGCAGCTCCCTGGCGGAGACCCAGTACTTC	CASSSLAETQYF	-	12	many	TRBV7-9	TRBJ2-5
TGTGCCAGCGAAGAACGGGGTACCCGAGAGACCCAGTACTTC	CASEERGTRETQYF	-	14	-	TRBV12-3/TRBV12-4	TRBJ2-5
TGTGCCTGCGGGCCTAAGTTCTACGAGCAGTACTTC	CACGPKFYEQYF	-	12	many	TRBV27	TRBJ2-7
TGTGCCAGCAGCACAGAAATCCAAGAGACCCAGTACTTC	CASSTEIQETQYF	-	13	many	TRBV2	TRBJ2-5
TGTGCCAGCAGCTTGGCCGCTGTGGTCCCCTACGAGCAGTACTTC	CASSLAAVVPYEQYF	-	15	-	TRBV5-4	TRBJ2-7
TGTGCCAGCATGTTAAAAGAGCAGTACTTC	CASMLKEQYF	-	10	many	TRBV2	TRBJ2-7
TGCGCCAGCAGCCCTGGGGGCAGTCTTAATCAGCCCCAGCATTTT	CASSPGGSLNQPQHF	-	15	few	TRBV5-1	TRBJ1-5
TGTGCCAGCAGAACCCTTTTACCAGGATACTACGAGCAGTACTTC	CASRTLLPGYYEQYF	-	15	many	TRBV9	TRBJ2-7
TGCAGTGCTAGATTCCTTAATGAGCAGTTCTTC	CSARFLNEQFF	-	11	-	TRBV20-1	TRBJ2-1
TGTGCCAGCAGTCAACTGGGGCTATGGGAGACCCAGTACTTC	CASSQLGLWETQYF	-	14	-	TRBV27	TRBJ2-5
TGTGCCAGCAGCGAGGGGGGGAGCTCCTACGAGCAGTACTTC	CASSEGGSSYEQYF	-	14	many	TRBV9	TRBJ2-7
TGTGCCAGCAGACAGTCACGCTACGAGCAGTACTTC	CASRQSRYEQYF	-	12	many	TRBV28	TRBJ2-7
TGTGCCAGCAGCTTGGTAGGGGGGACTAGCGGGAATTCCTACAATGAGCAGTTCTTC	CASSLVGGTSGNSYNEQFF	TRBD2	19	few	TRBV5-6	TRBJ2-1
TGTGCCATCAGTGAAACGAGGGTTGAAGAGCAGTACTTC	CAISETRVEEQYF	-	13	many	TRBV10-3	TRBJ2-7
TGTGCTAGCAGCTTAAGCGGGGGCAATGAGCAGTTCTTC	CASSLSGGNEQFF	TRBD2	13	many	TRBV7-9	TRBJ2-1
TGTGCCTGGAGTGTACAGGGACTAGGCACAGATACGCAGTATTTT	CAWSVQGLGTDTQYF	TRBD2	15	many	TRBV30	TRBJ2-3
TGTGCCAGCAGTTACGCGGGAGGGCCGGGGTACGAGCAGTACTTC	CASSYAGGPGYEQYF	TRBD2	15	many	TRBV6-5	TRBJ2-7
TGTGCCAGCAGTTTGAGCACAGGGTGGGTGAACACTGAAGCTTTCTTT	CASSLSTGWVNTEAFF	-	16	many	TRBV12-3/TRBV12-4	TRBJ1-1
TGTGCCAGCAGTGACTTGGGCAATCAGCCCCAGCATTTT	CASSDLGNQPQHF	-	13	many	TRBV25-1	TRBJ1-5
TGTGCCAGCAGTACAGGGGCCGTTTTTGAAAAACTGTTTTTT	CASSTGAVFEKLFF	TRBD1	14	-	TRBV5-5	TRBJ1-4
TGTGCCAGCAGCTTAGGGGTAGCGTACAGCAATGAGCAGTTCTTC	CASSLGVAYSNEQFF	-	15	few	TRBV7-2	TRBJ2-1
TGTGCCAGCACGAGTGAGCTGACTTGGTCCGGTACGCAGTATTTT	CASTSELTWSGTQYF	-	15	many	TRBV12-3/TRBV12-4	TRBJ2-3
TGTGCCAGCAGTAACCAAAACGGGGGGAACACTGAAGCTTTCTTT	CASSNQNGGNTEAFF	-	15	-	TRBV6-2/TRBV6-3	TRBJ1-1
TGTGCCAGCAGCGCCGAACGACAGGTTATAGATGAGCAGTTCTTC	CASSAERQVIDEQFF	-	15	few	TRBV13	TRBJ2-1